This T cell receptor beta chain was observed in a study of blood T cell repertoires in COVID-19. Study summary: PBMCs, B-cell-depleted T cells, or T cells provided the cDNA or gDNA that made up the material.

Original analysis: Amplification from reference gene primers served as the basis for estimated nucleated cell counts. Assay used: immunoSEQ multiplex PCR; TCRdb lists only in-frame clones, some missing. V and J calls and clone size are copied from that table; D and trimming were computed from the DNA. The repertoire has about 120,000 clones, 65% to 90% of them found once; the top ten carry roughly 12%. The specimen was peripheral blood. This receptor was obtained from a human donor in a cohort sampled during active COVID-19.

The CDR3 sequence: CASSQIDYNSPLHF. The DNA for the CDR3 is TGTGCCAGCAGCCAGATAGATTATAATTCACCCCTCCACTTT. This chain uses TRBV3-1 (or the pseudogene TRBV3-2) with TRBJ1-6; D is uncertain. The CDR3 is made up of 14 amino acids. CDR1 is LGHDT and CDR2 is YNNKEL in the germline V gene (reference sequence). The V end lost 3 bases, the J end lost 4 bases, and 7 bases lay between the germline ends.